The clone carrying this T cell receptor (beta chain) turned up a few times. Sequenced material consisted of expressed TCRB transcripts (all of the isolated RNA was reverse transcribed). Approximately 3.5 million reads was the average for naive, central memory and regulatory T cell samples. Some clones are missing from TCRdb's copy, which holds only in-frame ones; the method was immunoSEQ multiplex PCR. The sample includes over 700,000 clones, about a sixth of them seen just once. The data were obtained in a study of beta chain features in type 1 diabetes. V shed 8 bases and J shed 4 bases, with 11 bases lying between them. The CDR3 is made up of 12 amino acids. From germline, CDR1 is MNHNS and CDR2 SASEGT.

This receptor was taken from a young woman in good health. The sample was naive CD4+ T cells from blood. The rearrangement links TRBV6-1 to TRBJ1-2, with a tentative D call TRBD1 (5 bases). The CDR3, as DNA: TGTGCCAGCGGCAGGGAGCCCTATGGCTACACCTTC. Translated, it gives CASGREPYGYTF.